This T cell receptor (beta chain) was sequenced in a study of beta chain features in type 1 diabetes. Across the whole study: Age and gender were similar between patients and healthy donors, as were cell yields. Whole-study results and caveats: It was not settled here whether HLA type affects TCRB rearrangement. Moderate but significant shortening of TCRB CDR3s was recorded in all four CD4+ subsets from Type 1 diabetes patients.

V lost 4 bases to trimming and J lost 1 base; unmatched junction nucleotides: 7. The CDR3 spans 15 residues. Germline V gene data show CDR1 as SQVTM and CDR2 as ANQGSEA. Researchers reported sorting CD4+ naive, central memory, regulatory and stem cell-like memory cells via CD45RO/CCR7/CD25/CD127/CD95/CD27. Concerning this clone itself: Its antigen remains unidentified.

Sequencing targeted expressed TCRB transcripts, as all isolated RNA had been reverse transcribed. Approximately 3.5 million reads, on average, came from each naive, central memory and regulatory T cell sample. Assay used: immunoSEQ multiplex PCR; TCRdb lists only in-frame clones, some missing. The sample consists of over 200,000 clones, around 9.9% of them appearing once. The specimen was naive CD4+ T cells from blood. The sequence was collected from a man aged 30-40 years with type 1 diabetes. This chain links TRBV29-1 with TRBJ2-5; TRBD1 aligns across 9 bases. CDR3 in DNA: TGCAGCGTTGGAACAGGGGGCTTTTTCCAAGAGACCCAGTACTTC. Translated: CSVGTGGFFQETQYF.